The present T cell receptor beta chain was sequenced within a study of shared clonotypes between healthy human individuals (dated by TCRdb to the early 2020s). About the full investigation: The cohort comprised a couple of women and a few men aged 18 to 49 years. For each donor, CD4 naive and CD4 memory were each given three plates, CD8 naive was given two plates, and CD8 memory was given one plate. The study deeply sequenced blood TCR repertoires of about five healthy adults to estimate repertoire size and the extent of clonotype sharing between individuals. To increase sequencing depth and limit assay-specific biases, different laboratories used diverse techniques to prepare libraries and sequence TCR repertoires. Leukapheresis yielded between about 0.85 and 10 billion PBMCs per donor.

Using the deep immunoSEQ assay, TCR CDR3 regions were amplified from genomic DNA by multiplex PCR. For each cell subset, the extracted genomic DNA was distributed evenly across all wells of several immunoSEQ 96-well plates, and each plate served as one replicate. For sorted subsets, around 200 ng genomic DNA, equal to about 30,000 T cell genomes, was loaded into each replicate PCR. Purified libraries were quantified with a Qubit 3.0 fluorometer, sized on a Bioanalyzer 2100, and re-quantified with the KAPA Library Quantification kit. Every immunoSEQ 96-well plate was sequenced on a dedicated single-read 150-cycle Illumina NextSeq 550 flow cell. Under the source paper's analysis protocol: Because the immunoSEQ output included only junctional sequences and no quality scores, the filtering could not be the same as the filtering used for full-length reads. Sequences were annotated with PyIR, a Python wrapper for IgBLAST v1.9, and V/J genes and CDR3 were assigned using IMGT germline references. Reads with weak V/J assignments (E-value above 1e-6), missing CDR3, stop codons, out-of-frame junctions, or ambiguous translated residues were removed. V3J clonotypes were defined by identical inferred V gene, J gene, and CDR3 amino acid sequence. Percentage overlap between repertoires was calculated by dividing the number of shared unique clonotypes by the size of the smaller repertoire. Repertoire richness was assessed with RTK rarefaction, the Chao1 estimator, and Recon v2.1 estimates of unobserved clonotypes. Generation probabilities for all TCRbeta clonotypes obtained by the gDNA method from several donors were computed using OLGA. TCRdb limited this immuneACCESS table to in-frame rearrangements with V and J called. A share of clones is missing; checked studies link under half to unresolved V genes, and the rest is unexplained. The V and J calls and clone size are taken from that table; D and trimming were inferred from the DNA. Recorded for this sample are more than 2,000,000 clones; approximately 93% of them occurred a single time. The ten biggest clones cover roughly 0.36% of the sample.

The paper's findings and limits, for the study overall: Rarefaction of sorted-subset datasets indicated incomplete sequencing despite the large sequencing depth. Estimated clonotype richness was generally larger for naive than for memory subsets. Compared with non-shared clonotypes, clonotypes shared by all four sorted-subset donors had higher generation probabilities. Because the study included only a small number of donors, the genetic and exposure-history diversity represented was limited. Sharing across a few donors was observed for around 4.8% of naive CD4, less than 4% of naive CD8, 2% to 2.5% of memory CD4, and roughly 0.4% of memory CD8 clonotypes. Sampling was restricted to blood, and TCR repertoires in tissue are likely to differ from TCR repertoires in blood. Pairwise subsampling indicated that sequencing depth was expected to affect the degree of clonotype sharing among donors.

The donors were healthy, HIV-negative adults who had no recently reported acute infections or vaccinations. Only Caucasian adults living in Nashville, Tennessee, USA were represented among the donors. CD4+ T cells were enriched by magnetic negative selection; naive cells were then positively selected on CD45RA, and the negative fraction formed the memory subset. Blood was collected by leukapheresis, and PBMCs were isolated by Ficoll-Histopaque density gradient centrifugation and then cryopreserved in liquid nitrogen vapor phase. Purity and quantity of every magnetically sorted T cell population were checked by analytical flow cytometry. Genomic DNA was isolated from each sorted fraction and quantified by UV absorbance on a Nanodrop 2000c. A note on this clone: What antigen it recognizes has not been identified. Per-base quality was not reported, and no clone a single base away is much larger than it.

The source is a man aged 18 to 29 in good health. Some clones in this sample may be carry-over from other donors' samples. Sequenced input: naive CD4+ T cells from PBMCs. The cell subset or site tag for this specimen amounts to: CD45RA+ positively selected.

The CDR3 amino acid sequence is: CASSKGAPNTEAFF. Read as DNA, the sequence is TGCGCCAGCAGCAAGGGGGCGCCGAACACTGAAGCTTTCTTT. Recombination connected TRBV5-1 to TRBJ1-1; 7 middle bases align to TRBD1. Relative to germline, V is missing 4 bases and J is missing 1 base, with 4 bases of the junction outside any gene match. Per the germline V gene, SGHRS is the CDR1 and YFSETQ is the CDR2. CDR3 length: 14 amino acids, cysteine to phenylalanine. Only the CDR3 part of the read is kept: 42 bases, read in frame from the first base.